Listed here are 19 T cell receptor beta chains from one sample, sequenced in a study of blood T cell repertoires in COVID-19. Clones were read by immunoSEQ multiplex PCR, and TCRdb kept only the in-frame ones, dropping some. The table lists a few hundred thousand clones, 65% to 90% of them singletons. The source material was peripheral blood. The receptors were gathered from a woman between 70 and 85 years old with COVID-19, enrolled during active disease.

V and J are TRBV24-1 and TRBJ2-2, with D hard to call. The V gene lost 3 bases and the J gene lost 6 bases, with 16 bases spanning the gap. This CDR3 has 16 amino acids. CDR1 and CDR2 from the germline V gene are KGHDR and SFDVKD. The chain's CDR3 is CATSDPLRDMSGELFF. The CDR3, as DNA: TGTGCCACCAGTGATCCTTTGCGTGATATGTCCGGGGAGCTGTTTTTT.

The chain has TRBV5-4 and TRBJ1-1, with a tentative D call TRBD1 (5 bases). The germline V gene has CDR1 SGHNT and CDR2 YYREEE (reference sequence). Trimming took 2 bases from V and 4 from J, leaving 9 bases between them. The CDR3 is 13 residues long. The CDR3 spells CASSFSRVTEAFF. The DNA of the CDR3 is TGTGCCAGCAGCTTTAGCAGGGTCACTGAAGCTTTCTTT.

The chain combines TRBV3-1 (or the pseudogene TRBV3-2) with TRBJ2-2, with TRBD2 as a possible D gene (6 bases). The V end lost 4 bases, the J end lost 6 bases, and 12 bases lay between the germline ends. The CDR3 length is 14 residues. Germline CDR1 is LGHDT and CDR2 is YNNKEL (reference sequence). In DNA, the CDR3 is TGTGCCAGCAGCCCCGGAGGGTACCCCGGGGAGCTGTTTTTT. Translated: CASSPGGYPGELFF.

This sequence joins TRBV6-5 and TRBJ1-2; 9 bases agree with TRBD1. V shed 10 bases, J shed 3 bases, and the junction held 3 bases outside the gene matches. The CDR3 has 12 residues. Looked up from germline, CDR1 is MNHEY and CDR2 is SVGAGI. CDR3 protein: CATRQGDYGYTF. Here the CDR3 DNA reads TGTGCCACCAGACAGGGGGACTATGGCTACACCTTC.

The gene calls are TRBV11-2 and TRBJ1-1; no definite D call. The CDR3 is 16 residues long. V lost 5 bases, J lost 0 bases, and 16 bases lay in between. Germline V gene sequence: CDR1 SGHAT, CDR2 FQNNGV. The CDR3 reads CASSADRGILNTEAFF. The CDR3 DNA reads TGTGCCAGCAGCGCTGATCGGGGAATACTGAACACTGAAGCTTTCTTT.

This rearrangement joins TRBV30 to TRBJ1-1; 7 bases are a match to TRBD1. CDR1 GTSNPN and CDR2 SVGIG come from the germline V gene (reference sequence). Unmatched junction bases numbered 4, after V lost 5 bases and J lost 4 bases. This CDR3 is built from 12 residues. CDR3 in amino acids: CAWDRDGTEAFF. Written as DNA, the CDR3 is TGTGCCTGGGACAGGGATGGCACTGAAGCTTTCTTT.

This chain joins TRBV6-5 and TRBJ2-5; TRBD2 agrees at 14 bases. This CDR3 contains 15 residues. The ends lost 6 bases at V and 1 base at J; junction bases unmatched: 1. Germline CDR1 is MNHEY and CDR2 is SVGAGI. CDR3 loop: CASRTSGGGQETQYF. CDR3 sequence (DNA): TGTGCCAGCAGGACTAGCGGGGGGGGCCAAGAGACCCAGTACTTC.

This clone was found once. This chain uses TRBV28 with TRBJ2-7, with TRBD1 matching over 8 bases. V shed 3 bases and J 5 bases; nucleotides not matched to a gene: 6. This CDR3 has 14 amino acids. Germline V CDR1 and CDR2: MDHEN, SYDVKM. The CDR3 DNA reads as TGTGCCAGCAGTTTTAACAGGGGGATCCACGAGCAGTACTTC. This encodes CASSFNRGIHEQYF.

The DNA for the CDR3 is TGTGCCAGCAGACATAGCGGGGGAGGGGATACGCAGTATTTT. Translation: CASRHSGGGDTQYF. The genes are TRBV6-5 and TRBJ2-3; 9 positions match TRBD2. The CDR3 contains 14 residues. The germline V gene encodes CDR1 MNHEY and CDR2 SVGAGI. V lost 6 bases, J lost 6 bases, and 7 bases stayed unmatched.

V is TRBV5-6 and J is TRBJ2-1, with 11 bases identical to TRBD2. CDR3 length: 13 amino acids. The ends lost 0 bases at V and 12 bases at J; junction bases unmatched: 2. Germline V gene lookup returns CDR1 SGHDT and CDR2 YYEEEE. The CDR3 DNA is TGTGCCAGCAGCTTGGGTAGCGGGGGGGCGCAGTTCTTC. It is translated as CASSLGSGGAQFF.

The J gene is TRBJ1-1, the V gene TRBV7-9, with D hard to call. The V gene's germline CDR1 is SEHNR and CDR2 FQNEAQ (reference sequence). Trimming took 0 bases from V and 0 from J, leaving 8 bases between them. The CDR3 is made up of 15 amino acids. DNA of the CDR3: TGTGCCAGCAGCTTAGCATTCCGGGTGAACACTGAAGCTTTCTTT. Translated: CASSLAFRVNTEAFF.

The chain has TRBV18 and TRBJ2-3, with D possibly matching TRBD1 (5 bases). The V and J ends lost 3 bases and 0 bases respectively, with 10 bases between them. This CDR3 has 15 residues. The germline V gene has CDR1 KGHSH and CDR2 LQKENI. CDR3 sequence: CASSPMTASTDTQYF. The DNA of the CDR3 is TGTGCCAGCTCACCTATGACAGCTAGCACAGATACGCAGTATTTT. The variable domain in full, completed from reference TRBV18 and TRBJ2-3, reads NAGVMQNPRHLVRRRGQEARLRCSPMKGHSHVYWYRQLPEEGLKFMVYLQKENIIDESGMPKERFSAEFPKEGPSILRIQQVVRGDSAAYFCASSPMTASTDTQYFGPGTRLTVL.

The genes are TRBV23-1 and TRBJ2-1, with 9 bases lining up with TRBD1. TRBV23-1 is given ORF status, its function remaining uncertain. Losses at the gene ends were 4 bases for V and 10 bases for J; bases not matched to a gene: 11. This CDR3 is 15 amino acids long. The CDR3 bases are TGCGCCAGCAGTCCCCCGGACAGGGGTCTAAAGGAGCAGTTCTTC. It codes for CASSPPDRGLKEQFF.

The J gene is TRBJ2-7, the V gene TRBV11-2; weak D call: TRBD2 (6 bases). The CDR3 covers 14 residues. Deletions cut 3 bases from V and 2 bases from J, with 11 bases between. Germline CDR1 SGHAT, CDR2 FQNNGV. CDR3 residues: CASSLGRTTYEQYF. For the CDR3, the DNA is TGTGCCAGCAGCTTGGGGCGGACTACCTACGAGCAGTACTTC. The complete variable domain, with remaining parts taken from reference TRBV11-2 and TRBJ2-7, reads EAGVAQSPRYKIIEKRQSVAFWCNPISGHATLYWYQQILGQGPKLLIQFQNNGVVDDSQLPKDRFSAERLKGVDSTLKIQPAKLEDSAVYLCASSLGRTTYEQYFGPGTRLTVT.

The chain carries TRBV12-5 and TRBJ1-1; 7 nucleotides match TRBD1. Germline CDR1 and CDR2: LGHNT and FRNRAP. CDR3 size: 13 residues. Unmatched junction bases numbered 5, after V lost 2 bases and J lost 8 bases. The CDR3 reads CASGLSHRGEAFF. For the CDR3, the DNA is TGTGCTAGTGGTTTGTCCCACAGGGGCGAAGCTTTCTTT.

This chain uses TRBV5-3 with TRBJ2-5; TRBD2 aligns across 8 bases. TRBV5-3 is assigned to the ORF class and has an uncertain function. J gave up 4 bases and V 0 bases, and 8 bases lay outside the gene matches. The length of the CDR3 is 16 residues. CDR3 in DNA: TGTGCCAGAAGCTTGGCGGGCCGGGGGGGTACAGAGACCCAGTACTTC. Its protein product is CARSLAGRGGTETQYF.

The V call is TRBV30, the J call TRBJ2-1; TRBD1 matches at 8 bases. Germline lookup yields CDR1 GTSNPN and CDR2 SVGIG (reference sequence). The CDR3 spans 16 residues. J lost 0 bases, V lost 0 bases, and 4 bases had no gene match. Written as DNA, the CDR3 is TGTGCCTGGAGTGTACGCGGGACAGGCTCCTACAATGAGCAGTTCTTC. It is translated as CAWSVRGTGSYNEQFF.

For the CDR3, the DNA is TGTGCCAGCAGCGATGGGACAGGGGGCTTCTATGGCTACACCTTC. It translates to CASSDGTGGFYGYTF. The V call is TRBV9, the J call TRBJ1-2, with TRBD1 identical over 12 bases. The CDR3 has 15 residues. CDR1 is SGDLS and CDR2 is YYNGEE in the germline V gene. With V trimmed by 3 bases and J by 4 bases, 4 bases remained unmatched.

This chain connects TRBV3-1 (or the pseudogene TRBV3-2) to TRBJ2-7; 8 bases are shared with TRBD1. Germline V lookup: CDR1 LGHDT, CDR2 YNNKEL (reference sequence). V dropped 5 bases and J dropped 5; count of bases not matched to a gene: 5. This CDR3 has 13 residues. The DNA for the CDR3 is TGTGCCAGCAGCATCCAGGGGGCGAACGAGCAGTACTTC. Translating gives CASSIQGANEQYF.